Below, 10 T cell receptor beta chains from the same sample are listed, as sequenced in a study of PD-1 blockade in classical Hodgkin lymphoma. TCRdb's copy holds only in-frame clones and misses some; the assay was immunoSEQ multiplex PCR. Of nearly 55,000 clones listed, 81% are singletons. Brentuximab vedotin exposure varied, and every patient relapsed after autologous stem cell transplantation. Sequences were derived from peripheral blood mononuclear cells (PBMCs), sampled at baseline. All receptors come from a human donor with classical Hodgkin lymphoma.

This clone was detected a few times. CDR3 sequence: CASRSGTSAGANVLTF. The CDR3 DNA sequence: TGTGCCAGTCGTTCGGGGACATCGGCTGGGGCCAACGTCCTGACTTTC. The V call is TRBV13, the J call TRBJ2-6; TRBD1 might be the D (6 bases). Between the trimmed V and J ends, which lost 9 bases and 2 bases, there was a span of 17 bases. Germline lookup yields CDR1 PRHDT and CDR2 FYEKMQ (reference sequence). The CDR3 spans 16 residues. The full variable domain, with the rest looked up from reference TRBV13 and TRBJ2-6, is AAGVIQSPRHLIKEKRETATLKCYPIPRHDTVYWYQQGPGQDPQFLISFYEKMQSDKGSIPDRFSAQQFSDYHSELNMSSLELGDSALYFCASRSGTSAGANVLTFGAGSRLTVL.

This clone was seen a few times. V gene TRBV18 combines with J gene TRBJ2-3, with 7 positions matching TRBD2. The CDR3 contains 14 residues. Germline CDR1 is KGHSH and CDR2 is LQKENI. Unmatched junction bases numbered 0, after V lost 2 bases and J lost 1 base. CDR3 DNA: TGTGCCAGCTCACCAGGACTAGGCACAGATACGCAGTATTTT. Its translation: CASSPGLGTDTQYF. The variable domain in full, completed from reference TRBV18 and TRBJ2-3, reads NAGVMQNPRHLVRRRGQEARLRCSPMKGHSHVYWYRQLPEEGLKFMVYLQKENIIDESGMPKERFSAEFPKEGPSILRIQQVVRGDSAAYFCASSPGLGTDTQYFGPGTRLTVL.

Concerning this clone itself: Distinct nucleotide sequences in the sample also encode this CDR3. The V gene is TRBV7-9, the J gene TRBJ1-1, with D perhaps matching TRBD1 (6 bases). Per germline, CDR1 SEHNR and CDR2 FQNEAQ (reference sequence). The CDR3 consists of 14 residues. V lost 2 bases, J lost 0 bases, and 7 bases lay in between. The CDR3 loop is CASSLTGMNTEAFF. The CDR3, as DNA: TGTGCCAGCAGCTTAACAGGGATGAACACTGAAGCTTTCTTT.

The CDR3 DNA reads as TGTGCCATCAGAGGACAGGTAAAAGAATCGTACTATGGCTACACCTTC. Encoded protein: CAIRGQVKESYYGYTF. This sequence joins TRBV10-3 and TRBJ1-2; 7 nucleotides align to TRBD1. There are 16 residues in the CDR3. The V gene end was trimmed by 6 bases and the J gene end by 3 bases; junction bases not matched to a gene: 13. The germline CDR1 and CDR2 sequences are ENHRY and SYGVKD.

This chain joins TRBV5-6 and TRBJ2-1, with 13 nucleotides matching TRBD2. CDR1 SGHDT and CDR2 YYEEEE come from the germline V gene. The CDR3 contains 17 residues. The V gene end was trimmed by 0 bases and the J gene end by 2 bases; junction bases not matched to a gene: 2. The CDR3 here is CASSLETSGRTYNEQFF. CDR3 DNA: TGTGCCAGCAGCTTGGAGACTAGCGGGAGGACCTACAATGAGCAGTTCTTC.

The chain uses TRBV18 and TRBJ2-2; D is ambiguous. CDR1 and CDR2 (germline): KGHSH, LQKENI. The CDR3 runs to 12 residues. Between the trimmed V and J ends, which lost 3 bases and 7 bases, there was a span of 6 bases. CDR3 amino acids: CASSPRVGELFF. The CDR3, as DNA: TGTGCCAGCTCACCTCGAGTCGGGGAGCTGTTTTTT.

This chain joins TRBV19 and TRBJ1-1; D uncertain. The V gene lost 7 bases and the J gene lost 0 bases, with 9 bases spanning the gap. CDR1 is LNHDA, CDR2 SQIVND, per germline (reference sequence). CDR3 length: 13 residues. Written as DNA, the CDR3 is TGTGCCAGTATCCGGCAGTTGAACACTGAAGCTTTCTTT. Protein sequence: CASIRQLNTEAFF. Full variable domain (outside the CDR3, taken from reference TRBV19 and TRBJ1-1): DGGITQSPKYLFRKEGQNVTLSCEQNLNHDAMYWYRQDPGQGLRLIYYSQIVNDFQKGDIAEGYSVSREKKESFPLTVTSAQKNPTAFYLCASIRQLNTEAFFGQGTRLTVV.

The chain uses TRBV18 and TRBJ1-2; possible D gene TRBD1, 6 bases. CDR1 KGHSH and CDR2 LQKENI come from the germline V gene. The CDR3 has 14 amino acids. Deletions cut 6 bases from V and 3 bases from J, with 14 bases between. Here the CDR3 DNA reads TGTGCCAGCTCGGTTTGGCCAGGGGACTATGGCTACACCTTC. Protein sequence: CASSVWPGDYGYTF.

The chain links TRBV5-1 to TRBJ2-3; 8 bases are a match to TRBD2. This CDR3 is built from 16 residues. Germline assignment: CDR1 SGHRS and CDR2 YFSETQ. V lost 1 base to trimming and J lost 2 bases; unmatched junction nucleotides: 6. The CDR3 loop reads CASSLKRGPYTDTQYF. Here the CDR3 DNA reads TGCGCCAGCAGCTTGAAGCGGGGGCCTTACACAGATACGCAGTATTTT.

This clone showed up just once. This sequence joins TRBV27 and TRBJ2-1; a weak D match, TRBD1 (6 bases). Between the trimmed V and J ends, which lost 5 bases and 9 bases, there was a span of 23 bases. Germline values: CDR1 MNHEY, CDR2 SMNVEV (reference sequence). The length of the CDR3 is 16 residues. As DNA, the CDR3 is TGTGCCAGCAGTCCCTTTTCAGGGGTCATGGTAGGTGAGCAGTTCTTC. Its protein product is CASSPFSGVMVGEQFF.